One TCR beta chain is described in this entry. Its antigen remains unknown. The sample originates from a study of Tregs in tolerant kidney transplant recipients. Across the whole study: Related graft donors supplied nonmyeloablative bone marrow transplants, and mixed chimerism was transient. Study-wide points: Findings come from small patient numbers and require larger validation.

Data came from immunoSEQ multiplex PCR; TCRdb stores just in-frame clones and leaves some out. The data show 50,000 to 80,000 clones, with more than 95% seen just once and approximately 0.34% held by the top ten. V was cut by 2 bases and J by 6 bases, with 5 bases left in between. The germline gives CDR1 SGHAT, CDR2 FQNNGV. The CDR3 consists of 11 residues. This rearrangement joins TRBV11-2 to TRBJ2-7, with D hard to call. Source: Tregs from blood, taken before the transplant. The TCR originated in a human donor who received a combined kidney and bone marrow transplant. The CDR3 DNA reads TGTGCCAGCAGCTTAACGGGCGAGCAGTACTTC. It specifies CASSLTGEQYF.